The 16 T cell receptor beta chains below come from one sample, sequenced in a study of beta chain features in type 1 diabetes. Sequenced material consisted of expressed TCRB transcripts (all of the isolated RNA was reverse transcribed). Clones were read by immunoSEQ multiplex PCR, and TCRdb kept only the in-frame ones, dropping some. Of roughly 240,000 clones in the sample, 12% to 15% are singletons; the top ten hold roughly 0.028%. The sequenced sample was naive CD4+ T cells from blood. These receptors all stem from a woman between 40 and 55 years old in good health.

The chain carries TRBV13 and TRBJ2-5, with D maybe TRBD1 (5 bases). Germline CDR1 is PRHDT and CDR2 is FYEKMQ (reference sequence). The ends were cut back, 5 bases at V and 5 bases at J, with 21 bases in the middle. The CDR3 runs 16 residues. CDR3 loop: CASSPRERTSSETQYF. In nucleotides, the CDR3 is TGTGCCAGCAGCCCTAGGGAAAGGACAAGCAGTGAGACCCAGTACTTC.

The chain has TRBV5-1 and TRBJ1-1; D is unresolved. Germline assignment: CDR1 SGHRS and CDR2 YFSETQ. CDR3 size: 13 residues. The V end was cut by 2 bases, the J end by 4 bases, with 9 bases between. Here the CDR3 reads CASSFQEGTEAFF. The CDR3 DNA sequence: TGCGCCAGCAGCTTCCAAGAGGGCACTGAAGCTTTCTTT.

The chain joins TRBV25-1 to TRBJ2-5, with TRBD2 matching over 7 bases. With V trimmed by 5 bases and J by 0 bases, 6 bases remained unmatched. Germline CDR1 reads MGHDK; CDR2 reads SYGVNS. The CDR3 spans 15 residues. The CDR3 loop reads CASSNGGRYQETQYF. The CDR3 bases are TGTGCCAGCAGTAACGGGGGGAGATACCAAGAGACCCAGTACTTC.

The chain recombines TRBV5-8 with TRBJ2-3, with 13 bases aligning to TRBD2. This CDR3 spans 15 amino acids. With 8 bases clipped from V and 3 bases from J, the junction kept 6 bases outside the gene matches. The V gene's germline CDR1 is SGHTS and CDR2 YDEGEE. The CDR3 DNA reads TGTGCCAGGGACGGGACTAGCGGGGTAACAGATACGCAGTATTTT. Encoded protein: CARDGTSGVTDTQYF.

This clone was detected only a few times. The rearrangement joins TRBV18 to TRBJ2-7, with TRBD1 identical over 10 bases. J gave up 6 bases and V 3 bases, and 14 bases lay outside the gene matches. The germline V gene has CDR1 KGHSH and CDR2 LQKENI. This CDR3 is 17 amino acids long. The CDR3 loop is CASSPGQGLGLFGEQYF. The CDR3 DNA sequence: TGTGCCAGCTCACCGGGACAGGGGCTGGGATTATTTGGCGAGCAGTACTTC.

The rearrangement uses TRBV7-9 and TRBJ2-3, with 11 bases identical to TRBD2. The ends lost 7 bases at V and 3 bases at J; junction bases unmatched: 12. This CDR3 is built from 17 residues. The V gene's germline CDR1 is SEHNR and CDR2 FQNEAQ (reference sequence). DNA of the CDR3: TGTGCCAGCACCTGGACTAGCGGGCTTCAGGGGACAGATACGCAGTATTTT. This gives the protein CASTWTSGLQGTDTQYF. Filled out from reference TRBV7-9 and TRBJ2-3, the complete variable domain reads DTGVSQNPRHKITKRGQNVTFRCDPISEHNRLYWYRQTLGQGPEFLTYFQNEAQLEKSRLLSDRFSAERPKGSFSTLEIQRTEQGDSAMYLCASTWTSGLQGTDTQYFGPGTRLTVL.

This clone was detected a few times. This rearrangement joins TRBV27 to TRBJ1-2; D unclear. Trimming pared 2 bases from V and 4 bases from J, leaving 11 bases between. The CDR3 extends over 14 amino acids. Germline CDR1 MNHEY, CDR2 SMNVEV (reference sequence). The DNA of the CDR3 is TGTGCCAGCAGTTTAACTTGGGGAGGCTATGGCTACACCTTC. This codes for CASSLTWGGYGYTF.

This chain uses TRBV7-2 with TRBJ2-5; TRBD2 matches 9 bases. Trimming cost V 4 bases and J 7 bases; bases outside gene matches: 16. CDR1 and CDR2 (germline): SGHTA, FQGNSA. This CDR3 has 17 residues. The CDR3 region has the DNA TGTGCCAGCAGCTCAGACTTAGCGGGGGCCTCTTCAGGGACCCAGTACTTC. Protein product: CASSSDLAGASSGTQYF.

The V call is TRBV27, the J call TRBJ2-4, with TRBD1 identical over 10 bases. The CDR3 spans 16 residues. After removal of 6 bases from V and 6 bases from J, the junction contained 11 bases not matched to a gene. Germline V lookup: CDR1 MNHEY, CDR2 SMNVEV (reference sequence). The CDR3 spells CASSQISTGGINIQYF. The DNA of the CDR3 is TGTGCCAGCAGCCAAATCTCGACAGGGGGCATAAACATTCAGTACTTC.

This clone occurred a few times. The gene calls are TRBV7-9 and TRBJ1-2; TRBD1 might be the D (5 bases). The CDR3 sequence is 15 residues long. V lost 2 bases and J 6 bases, leaving 16 bases between the germline ends. The germline gives CDR1 SEHNR, CDR2 FQNEAQ (reference sequence). CDR3 sequence (DNA): TGTGCCAGCAGCTTACGAGACAGCTCAGCTCATGGCTACACCTTC. Its translation is CASSLRDSSAHGYTF.

This clone has only a few counts. The chain employs TRBV11-2 and TRBJ1-2; D is possibly TRBD1 (6 bases). The germline gives CDR1 SGHAT, CDR2 FQNNGV. This CDR3 is built from 16 residues. V lost 5 bases and J 5 bases, leaving 21 bases between the germline ends. CDR3 in amino acids: CASSLEVGRGNYGYTF. The CDR3 nucleotides read TGTGCCAGCAGCCTCGAGGTGGGCAGGGGAAATTATGGCTACACCTTC.

This clone has just a few counts. The gene calls are TRBV7-9 and TRBJ1-5, with 9 bases fitting TRBD1. This CDR3 contains 15 residues. Germline CDR1 and CDR2: SEHNR and FQNEAQ (reference sequence). The junction had 3 bases not matched to a gene; V was cut back by 1 base and J by 5 bases. CDR3 in amino acids: CASSLGTGVYQPQHF. DNA of the CDR3: TGTGCCAGCAGCTTAGGGACAGGGGTATATCAGCCCCAGCATTTT.

This chain links TRBV5-1 with TRBJ1-6; 9 bases line up with TRBD1. V shed 4 bases, J shed 9 bases, and the junction held 5 bases outside the gene matches. CDR1 is SGHRS and CDR2 is YFSETQ in the germline V gene. The CDR3 is made up of 14 amino acids. The CDR3 reads CASSARDRVSPLHF. In nucleotides, the CDR3 is TGCGCCAGCAGCGCCCGGGACAGGGTTTCACCCCTCCACTTT.

The chain couples TRBV7-6 to TRBJ2-5; 10 bases line up with TRBD2. The CDR3 has 17 amino acids. The germline V gene encodes CDR1 SGHVS and CDR2 FNYEAQ. V shed 4 bases, J shed 1 base, and the junction held 9 bases outside the gene matches. The CDR3 nucleotides read TGTGCCAGCAGCTCTCAGGCTAGCGGGGGACCCCAAGAGACCCAGTACTTC. It specifies CASSSQASGGPQETQYF.

This clone was seen a few times. V and J are TRBV5-1 and TRBJ2-1; D unclear. The CDR3 extends over 14 amino acids. V lost 3 bases and J 7 bases, leaving 14 bases between the germline ends. The germline V gene has CDR1 SGHRS and CDR2 YFSETQ. In nucleotides, the CDR3 is TGCGCCAGCAGCTCACTACCAGTTTCGAATGAGCAGTTCTTC. Its translation: CASSSLPVSNEQFF.

This clone appeared a few times. This chain uses TRBV11-2 with TRBJ1-2, with a weak D call TRBD1 (5 bases). This CDR3 region has 14 residues. CDR1 SGHAT and CDR2 FQNNGV come from the germline V gene. With 1 base removed from V and 8 bases from J, the gap between germline ends came to 14 bases. Here the CDR3 reads CASSLVEGLRGYTF. CDR3 DNA sequence: TGTGCCAGCAGCTTAGTAGAGGGACTTAGGGGCTACACCTTC.